What follows are 7 T cell receptor beta chains derived from one specimen sequenced in a study of blood T cells in healthy people across ages. For the second PCR, which ran for roughly 6 to 12 cycles, a sample-barcoded 5' primer and a J-beta primer mix were used. From the 5' RACE reads, TCRdb called clonotypes with MiXCR, one entry per CDR3 protein. The repertoire holds about 1.5 million distinct CDR3 sequences, 35% to 45% seen once, with approximately 4% in the top ten. Source material: blood. The origin of the receptors is a young woman in good health.

The V call is TRBV5-1, the J call TRBJ1-5; D may be TRBD1 (5 bases). Deletions cut 0 bases from V and 5 bases from J, with 12 bases between. This CDR3 spans 15 amino acids. Germline CDR1 SGHRS, CDR2 YFSETQ. CDR3 in DNA: TGCGCCAGCAGCTTGGCCCCGCTCAGGGATCAGCCCCAGCATTTT. Translating gives CASSLAPLRDQPQHF.

The chain recombines TRBV6-2 or TRBV6-3 with TRBJ2-2; D may be TRBD2 (6 bases). The CDR3 totals 14 residues. Germline loops: CDR1 MNHEY, CDR2 SVGEGT. Trimming cost V 5 bases and J 5 bases, with 12 bases left between them. The CDR3, as DNA: TGTGCCAGCAGTGAGCGGGCTTGGACCGGGGAGCTGTTTTTT. Its translation is CASSERAWTGELFF.

The chain combines TRBV19 with TRBJ2-5; tentative D call: TRBD2 (5 bases). Germline V gene data show CDR1 as LNHDA and CDR2 as SQIVND (reference sequence). The V end was cut by 3 bases, the J end by 11 bases, with 19 bases between. CDR3 length: 14 residues. The DNA of the CDR3 is TGTGCCAGTAGTATTAGTAGCGCCCACAATGAGCAGTACTTC. It is translated as CASSISSAHNEQYF. The entire variable domain, with the rest obtained from reference TRBV19 and TRBJ2-5, is as follows: DGGITQSPKYLFRKEGQNVTLSCEQNLNHDAMYWYRQDPGQGLRLIYYSQIVNDFQKGDIAEGYSVSREKKESFPLTVTSAQKNPTAFYLCASSISSAHNEQYFGPGTRLLVL.

The CDR3 nucleotides read TGCAGCGCCGAGGGGACACATAACACTGAAGCTTTCTTT. Its translation is CSAEGTHNTEAFF. This chain uses TRBV29-1 with TRBJ1-1, with a weak D call TRBD1 (6 bases). This CDR3 comprises 13 residues. The ends were cut back, 7 bases at V and 2 bases at J, with 14 bases in the middle. CDR1 and CDR2 from the germline V gene are SQVTM and ANQGSEA.

This chain connects TRBV19 to TRBJ2-1; D might be TRBD1 (6 bases). The germline V gene has CDR1 LNHDA and CDR2 SQIVND (reference sequence). The CDR3 is 15 residues long. Trimming removed 6 bases at V and 9 bases at J, with 21 bases between. The CDR3 DNA reads as TGTGCCAGTAGGGACCGGGACACACGAGCCGCTGAGCAGTTCTTC. It encodes CASRDRDTRAAEQFF.

A note on this clonotype: In this CDR3 the conserved last residue, phenylalanine or tryptophan, is missing, so a read error is likely. CDR3 DNA: TGTGCCAGCAGCCGCCGACAGGGTAGGACTGAAGCTTTCTTA. It yields the protein CASSRRQGRTEAFL. The chain employs TRBV7-2 and TRBJ1-1; 7 bases align to TRBD1. CDR3 length equals 14 residues. Trimming removed 5 bases from V and 5 bases from J; junction bases left unmatched: 8. The germline CDR1 and CDR2 sequences are SGHTA and FQGNSA.

The V and J genes are TRBV21-1 and TRBJ2-1. The DNA end lines up better with TRBJ2-7; the J call may be wrong. TRBV21-1 corresponds to a pseudogene. The CDR3 is 14 residues long. CDR3: CASKEGSSYNEQYF. CDR3 DNA: TGTGCCAGCAAGGAAGGGAGTTCCTACAATGAGCAGTACTTC.